The source of this TCR beta chain is a study of blood T cell repertoires in COVID-19. Turning to the study itself: Acute and convalescent COVID-19 samples came from the United States, Italy and Spain.

Original handling: Estimation of nucleated cell counts relied on the amplification of reference gene primers. TCRdb keeps only in-frame clones here, not all; method: immunoSEQ multiplex PCR. V and J calls and clone size are copied from that table; D and trimming were computed from the DNA. Here the sample spans some 200,000 clones, roughly 84% being singletons. V shed 1 base and J shed 1 base, with 10 bases lying between them. The CDR3 is made up of 15 amino acids. Germline CDR1 and CDR2: SGHTA and FQGNSA. The V and J genes are TRBV7-2 and TRBJ1-1; D is ambiguous. The sample comprised peripheral blood. This clonotype originated in a man aged 50-60 years with active or convalescent COVID-19. The CDR3 here is CASSLVVRKNTEAFF. In nucleotides, the CDR3 is TGTGCCAGCAGCTTAGTAGTGCGGAAGAACACTGAAGCTTTCTTT.